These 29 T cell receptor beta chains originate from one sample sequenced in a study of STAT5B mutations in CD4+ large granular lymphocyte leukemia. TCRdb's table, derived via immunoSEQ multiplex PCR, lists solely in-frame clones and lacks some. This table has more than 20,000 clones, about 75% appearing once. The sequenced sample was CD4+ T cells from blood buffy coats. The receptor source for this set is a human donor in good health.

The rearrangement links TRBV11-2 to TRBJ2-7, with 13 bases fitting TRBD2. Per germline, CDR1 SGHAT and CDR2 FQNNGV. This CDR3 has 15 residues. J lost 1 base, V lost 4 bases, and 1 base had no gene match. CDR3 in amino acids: CASSSGLAGSYEQYF. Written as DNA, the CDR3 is TGTGCCAGCAGCTCGGGACTAGCGGGGTCCTACGAGCAGTACTTC. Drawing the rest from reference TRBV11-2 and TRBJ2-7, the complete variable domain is EAGVAQSPRYKIIEKRQSVAFWCNPISGHATLYWYQQILGQGPKLLIQFQNNGVVDDSQLPKDRFSAERLKGVDSTLKIQPAKLEDSAVYLCASSSGLAGSYEQYFGPGTRLTVT.

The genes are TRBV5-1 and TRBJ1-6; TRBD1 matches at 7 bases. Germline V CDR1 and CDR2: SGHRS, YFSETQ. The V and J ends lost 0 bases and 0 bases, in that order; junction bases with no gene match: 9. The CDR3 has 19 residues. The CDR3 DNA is TGCGCCAGCAGCTTGGGCGCTCGACAGGGTAGCTCCTATAATTCACCCCTCCACTTT. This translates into CASSLGARQGSSYNSPLHF.

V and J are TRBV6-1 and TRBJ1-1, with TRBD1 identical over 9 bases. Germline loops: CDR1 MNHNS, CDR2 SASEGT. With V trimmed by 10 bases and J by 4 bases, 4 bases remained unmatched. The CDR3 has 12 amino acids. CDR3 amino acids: CATGQGFTEAFF. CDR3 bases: TGTGCCACGGGACAGGGTTTCACTGAAGCTTTCTTT.

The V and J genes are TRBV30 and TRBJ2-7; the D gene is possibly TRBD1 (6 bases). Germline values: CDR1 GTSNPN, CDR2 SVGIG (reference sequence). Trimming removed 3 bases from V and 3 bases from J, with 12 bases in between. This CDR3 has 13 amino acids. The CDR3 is CAWRRDKDYEQYF. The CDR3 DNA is TGTGCCTGGAGACGGGACAAAGACTACGAGCAGTACTTC.

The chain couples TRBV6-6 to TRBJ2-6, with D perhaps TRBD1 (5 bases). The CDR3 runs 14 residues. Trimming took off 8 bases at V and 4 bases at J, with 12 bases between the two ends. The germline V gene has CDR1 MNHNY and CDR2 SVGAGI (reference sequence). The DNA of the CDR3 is TGTGCCAGCGGCAAGGGGTCGGGGGCCAACGTCCTGACTTTC. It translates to CASGKGSGANVLTF.

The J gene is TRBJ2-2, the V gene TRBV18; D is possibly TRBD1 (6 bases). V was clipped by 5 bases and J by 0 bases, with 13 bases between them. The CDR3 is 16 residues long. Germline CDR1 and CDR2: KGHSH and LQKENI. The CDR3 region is CASSSQGHSNTGELFF. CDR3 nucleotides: TGTGCCAGCTCATCACAGGGACACTCGAACACCGGGGAGCTGTTTTTT.

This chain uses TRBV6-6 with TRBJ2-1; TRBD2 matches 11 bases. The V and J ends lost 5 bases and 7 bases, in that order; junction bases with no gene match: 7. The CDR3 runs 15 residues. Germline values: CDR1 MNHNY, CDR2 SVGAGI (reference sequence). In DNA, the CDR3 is TGTGCCAGCAGTGACCCTAGCGGGGGGCAGAATGAGCAGTTCTTC. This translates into CASSDPSGGQNEQFF.

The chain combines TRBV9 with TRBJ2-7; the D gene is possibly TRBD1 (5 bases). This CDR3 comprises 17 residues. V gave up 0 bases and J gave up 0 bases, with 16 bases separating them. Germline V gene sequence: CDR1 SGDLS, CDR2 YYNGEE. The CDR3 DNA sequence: TGTGCCAGCAGCGTAGTGGTTGTAGGGGCTAGCTCCTACGAGCAGTACTTC. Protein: CASSVVVVGASSYEQYF.

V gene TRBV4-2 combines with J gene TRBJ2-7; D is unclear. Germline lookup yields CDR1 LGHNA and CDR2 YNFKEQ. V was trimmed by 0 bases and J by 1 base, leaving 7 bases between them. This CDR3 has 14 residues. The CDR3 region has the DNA TGTGCCAGCAGCCAAGATGAGGATTCCTACGAGCAGTACTTC. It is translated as CASSQDEDSYEQYF.

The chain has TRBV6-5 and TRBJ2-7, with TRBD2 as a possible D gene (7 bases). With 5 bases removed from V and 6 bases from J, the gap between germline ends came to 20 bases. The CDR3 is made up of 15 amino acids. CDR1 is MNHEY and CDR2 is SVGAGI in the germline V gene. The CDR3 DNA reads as TGTGCCAGCAGTCTACTAGTGGGGGGGCGCGGCGAGCAGTACTTC. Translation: CASSLLVGGRGEQYF.

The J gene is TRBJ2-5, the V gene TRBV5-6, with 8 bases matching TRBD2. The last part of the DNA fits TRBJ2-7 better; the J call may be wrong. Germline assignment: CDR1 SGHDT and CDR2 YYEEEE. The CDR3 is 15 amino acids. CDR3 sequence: CASSPGGRPPYEQYF. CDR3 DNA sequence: TGTGCCAGCAGCCCGGGCGGGAGGCCCCCCTACGAGCAGTACTTC.

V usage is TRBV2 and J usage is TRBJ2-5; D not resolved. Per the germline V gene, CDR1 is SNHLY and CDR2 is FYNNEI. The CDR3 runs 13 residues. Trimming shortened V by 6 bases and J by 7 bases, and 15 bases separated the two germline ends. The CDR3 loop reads CASSQTGDGTQYF. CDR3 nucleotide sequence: TGTGCCAGCAGCCAGACTGGGGATGGGACCCAGTACTTC.

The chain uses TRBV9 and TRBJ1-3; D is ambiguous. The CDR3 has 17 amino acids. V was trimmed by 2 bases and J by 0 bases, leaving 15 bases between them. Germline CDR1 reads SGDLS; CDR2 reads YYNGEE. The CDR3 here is CASSVSPPEYSGNTIYF. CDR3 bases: TGTGCCAGCAGCGTGAGTCCCCCGGAATACTCTGGAAACACCATATATTTT.

The CDR3 region has the DNA TGTGCCAGCAGCTTACGGAGGGAGGACGAAAAACTGTTTTTT. As protein: CASSLRREDEKLFF. The chain recombines TRBV5-4 with TRBJ1-4, with no clear D. The CDR3 sequence is 14 residues long. Trimming left V 2 bases short and J 8 bases short, with 13 bases between. Germline V gene lookup returns CDR1 SGHNT and CDR2 YYREEE (reference sequence). The whole variable domain, remainder taken from reference TRBV5-4 and TRBJ1-4, is ETGVTQSPTHLIKTRGQQVTLRCSSQSGHNTVSWYQQALGQGPQFIFQYYREEENGRGNFPPRFSGLQFPNYSSELNVNALELDDSALYLCASSLRREDEKLFFGSGTQLSVL.

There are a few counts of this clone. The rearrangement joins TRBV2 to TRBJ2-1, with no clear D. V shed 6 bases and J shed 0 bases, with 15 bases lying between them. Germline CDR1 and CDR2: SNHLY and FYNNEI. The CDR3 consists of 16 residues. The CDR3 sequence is CASRTSPRSSYNEQFF. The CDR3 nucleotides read TGTGCCAGCAGGACTTCCCCTAGATCCTCCTACAATGAGCAGTTCTTC.

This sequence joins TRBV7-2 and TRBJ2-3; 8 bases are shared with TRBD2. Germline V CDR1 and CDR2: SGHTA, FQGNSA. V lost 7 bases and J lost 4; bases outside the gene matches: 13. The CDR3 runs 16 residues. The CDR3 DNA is TGTGCCAGCAACCCCATAGCGGGAAGTTGGGCAGATACGCAGTATTTT. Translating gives CASNPIAGSWADTQYF.

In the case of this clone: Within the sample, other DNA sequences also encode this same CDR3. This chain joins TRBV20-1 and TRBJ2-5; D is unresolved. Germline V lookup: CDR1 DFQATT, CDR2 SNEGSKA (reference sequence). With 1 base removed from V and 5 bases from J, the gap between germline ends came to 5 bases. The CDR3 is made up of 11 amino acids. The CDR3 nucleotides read TGCAGTGCTAGAGTCGGGGAGACCCAGTACTTC. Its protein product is CSARVGETQYF.

CDR3 nucleotide sequence: TGTGCCAGCAGTTACGCGGACAGGGGGCGAGGCTACACCTTC. The encoded protein is CASSYADRGRGYTF. The chain joins TRBV6-5 to TRBJ1-2; 11 bases map to TRBD1. J was trimmed by 8 bases and V by 2 bases; bases with no gene match: 4. The CDR3 contains 14 residues. Germline CDR1 is MNHEY and CDR2 is SVGAGI.

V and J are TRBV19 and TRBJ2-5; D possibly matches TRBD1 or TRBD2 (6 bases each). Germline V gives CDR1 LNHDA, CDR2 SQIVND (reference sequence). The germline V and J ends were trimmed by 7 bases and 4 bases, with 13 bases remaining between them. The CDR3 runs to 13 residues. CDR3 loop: CASTWGRGETQYF. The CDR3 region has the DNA TGTGCCAGTACATGGGGGCGGGGAGAGACCCAGTACTTC. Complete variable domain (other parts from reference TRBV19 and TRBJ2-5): DGGITQSPKYLFRKEGQNVTLSCEQNLNHDAMYWYRQDPGQGLRLIYYSQIVNDFQKGDIAEGYSVSREKKESFPLTVTSAQKNPTAFYLCASTWGRGETQYFGPGTRLLVL.

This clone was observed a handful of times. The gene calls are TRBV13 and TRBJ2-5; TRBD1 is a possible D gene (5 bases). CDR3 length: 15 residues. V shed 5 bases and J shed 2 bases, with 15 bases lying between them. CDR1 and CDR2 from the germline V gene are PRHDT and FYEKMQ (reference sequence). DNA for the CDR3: TGTGCCAGCAGCGCCCGGCCAGGGCTGCAAGAGACCCAGTACTTC. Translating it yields CASSARPGLQETQYF.

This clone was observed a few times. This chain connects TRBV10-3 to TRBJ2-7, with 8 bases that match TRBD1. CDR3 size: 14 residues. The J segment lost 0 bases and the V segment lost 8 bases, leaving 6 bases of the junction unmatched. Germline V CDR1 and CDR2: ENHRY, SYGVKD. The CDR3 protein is CAIQRDRSSYEQYF. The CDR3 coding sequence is TGTGCCATCCAAAGGGACAGGAGCTCCTACGAGCAGTACTTC.

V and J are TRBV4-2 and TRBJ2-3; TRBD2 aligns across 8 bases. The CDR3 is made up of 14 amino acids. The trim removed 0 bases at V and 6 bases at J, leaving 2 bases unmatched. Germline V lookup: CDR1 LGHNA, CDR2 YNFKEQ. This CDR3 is CASSQDGGGDTQYF. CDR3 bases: TGTGCCAGCAGCCAAGATGGCGGGGGGGATACGCAGTATTTT.

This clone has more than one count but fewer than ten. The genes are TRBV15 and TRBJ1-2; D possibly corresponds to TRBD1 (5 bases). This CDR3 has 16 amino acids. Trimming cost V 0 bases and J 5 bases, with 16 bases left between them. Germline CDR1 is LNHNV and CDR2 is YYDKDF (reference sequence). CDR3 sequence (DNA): TGTGCCACCAGCAGAGATTTCATGGGGCAGGCATATGGCTACACCTTC. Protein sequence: CATSRDFMGQAYGYTF.

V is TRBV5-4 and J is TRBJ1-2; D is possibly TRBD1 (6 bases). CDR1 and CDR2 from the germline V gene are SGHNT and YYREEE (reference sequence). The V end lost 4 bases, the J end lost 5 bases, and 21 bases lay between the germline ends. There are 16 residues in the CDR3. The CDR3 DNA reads TGTGCCAGCAGCCCCTGGGGGGGGCTTCGAGAATATGGCTACACCTTC. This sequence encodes CASSPWGGLREYGYTF.

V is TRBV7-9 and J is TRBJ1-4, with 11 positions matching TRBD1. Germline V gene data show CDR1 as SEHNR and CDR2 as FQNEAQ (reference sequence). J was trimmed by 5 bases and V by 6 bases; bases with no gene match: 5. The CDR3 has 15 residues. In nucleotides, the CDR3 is TGTGCCAGCAGACCGGGACAGGGGGACAATGAAAAACTGTTTTTT. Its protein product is CASRPGQGDNEKLFF.

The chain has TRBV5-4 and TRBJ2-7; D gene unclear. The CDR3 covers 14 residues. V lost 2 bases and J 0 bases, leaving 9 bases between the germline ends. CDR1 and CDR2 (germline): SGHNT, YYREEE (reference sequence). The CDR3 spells CASSLEALSYEQYF. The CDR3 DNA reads TGTGCCAGCAGCTTAGAAGCTCTCTCCTACGAGCAGTACTTC.

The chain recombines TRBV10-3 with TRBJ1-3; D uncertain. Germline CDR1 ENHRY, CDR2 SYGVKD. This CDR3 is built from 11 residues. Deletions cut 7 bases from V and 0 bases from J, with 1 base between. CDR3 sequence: CAITSGNTIYF. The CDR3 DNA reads TGTGCCATCACCTCTGGAAACACCATATATTTT.

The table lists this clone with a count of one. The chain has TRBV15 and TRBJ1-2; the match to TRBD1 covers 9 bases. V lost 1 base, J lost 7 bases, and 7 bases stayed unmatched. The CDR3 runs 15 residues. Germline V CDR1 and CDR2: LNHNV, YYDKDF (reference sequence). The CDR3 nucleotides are TGTGCCACCAGCAGAGCGGAGACAGGGGGTGGTGGCTACACCTTC. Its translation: CATSRAETGGGGYTF. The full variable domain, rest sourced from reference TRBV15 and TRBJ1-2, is DAMVIQNPRYQVTQFGKPVTLSCSQTLNHNVMYWYQQKSSQAPKLLFHYYDKDFNNEADTPDNFQSRRPNTSFCFLDIRSPGLGDTAMYLCATSRAETGGGGYTFGSGTRLTVV.

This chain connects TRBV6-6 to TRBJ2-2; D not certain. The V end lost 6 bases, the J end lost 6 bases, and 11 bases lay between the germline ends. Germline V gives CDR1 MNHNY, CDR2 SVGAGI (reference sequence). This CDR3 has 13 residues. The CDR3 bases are TGTGCCAGCAGACTAACTCCGCCCGGGGAGCTGTTTTTT. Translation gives CASRLTPPGELFF.